What follows are 7 T cell receptor beta chains derived from one specimen sequenced in a study of T-cell memory formation after mild COVID-19. TCRdb analysed the 5' RACE reads with MiXCR anew, one entry per CDR3 protein. The sample consists of hundreds of thousands of distinct CDR3 sequences, 7.5% to 9.5% of them appearing once. The sample was PBMCs or a T cell subset sorted from them (not recorded which). Source of these receptors: a man between 18 and 35 years old who had mild COVID-19 (a few samples of this study predate the infection). Cell type and time point are not known.

This clonotype was counted a few times. The V and J genes are TRBV5-1 and TRBJ1-3, with a weak D call TRBD1 (6 bases). The length of the CDR3 is 14 residues. Trimming stripped 1 base from V and 8 bases from J, with 13 bases between. In germline, CDR1 is SGHRS, CDR2 YFSETQ. The CDR3 coding sequence is TGCGCCAGCAGCTTGAGGGGGGCGGCCGACACCATATATTTT. It is translated as CASSLRGAADTIYF.

The V call is TRBV30, the J call TRBJ2-7; tentative D call: TRBD1 (5 bases). Per germline, CDR1 GTSNPN and CDR2 SVGIG (reference sequence). The CDR3 spans 14 residues. Trimming removed 3 bases from V and 1 base from J, with 13 bases in between. The CDR3 sequence: CAWRTDGASYEQYF. DNA for the CDR3: TGTGCCTGGAGGACGGATGGGGCGTCCTACGAGCAGTACTTC.

This chain uses TRBV12-3 or TRBV12-4 with TRBJ2-1; the D gene is possibly TRBD1 (6 bases). V was cut by 1 base and J by 3 bases, with 13 bases left in between. The CDR3 length is 16 residues. The CDR3 here is CASSLDQTGLYNEQFF. In DNA, the CDR3 is TGTGCCAGCAGTTTAGATCAGACAGGACTCTACAATGAGCAGTTCTTC.

The chain couples TRBV9 to TRBJ1-6; 7 bases align to TRBD1. The ends lost 1 base at V and 10 bases at J; junction bases unmatched: 8. This CDR3 spans 15 amino acids. CDR1 is SGDLS, CDR2 YYNGEE, per germline. DNA of the CDR3: TGTGCCAGCAGCGTACATTCGACAGGGAGCTCACCCCTCCACTTT. This encodes CASSVHSTGSSPLHF. The variable domain in full, completed from reference TRBV9 and TRBJ1-6, reads DSGVTQTPKHLITATGQRVTLRCSPRSGDLSVYWYQQSLDQGLQFLIQYYNGEERAKGNILERFSAQQFPDLHSELNLSSLELGDSALYFCASSVHSTGSSPLHFGNGTRLTVT.

This clonotype was detected many times. This sequence joins TRBV7-6 and TRBJ2-7; tentative D call: TRBD2 (5 bases). V was shortened by 2 bases and J by 3 bases, with 11 bases between the two germline ends. The CDR3 length is 14 residues. The germline V gene has CDR1 SGHVS and CDR2 FNYEAQ. For the CDR3, the DNA is TGTGCCAGCAGCTTAAAAGCGGTCAACTACGAGCAGTACTTC. It translates to CASSLKAVNYEQYF.

The V and J genes are TRBV12-3 or TRBV12-4 and TRBJ1-2, with a tentative D call TRBD1 (5 bases). The V gene lost 6 bases and the J gene lost 4 bases, with 15 bases spanning the gap. The CDR3 has 14 amino acids. The CDR3 is CASRATAESYGYTF. Written as DNA, the CDR3 is TGTGCCAGCAGAGCGACAGCAGAATCCTATGGCTACACCTTC.

This clonotype appeared a few times. The CDR3 DNA follows: TGTGCCAGCTCACCGAACGGGTTTAGGGGCTATGGCTACACCTTC. Protein sequence: CASSPNGFRGYGYTF. The V and J genes are TRBV18 and TRBJ1-2, with D possibly TRBD1 on 5 matching bases. CDR1 and CDR2 (germline): KGHSH, LQKENI. V dropped 3 bases and J dropped 4 bases, with 15 bases sitting between them. This CDR3 spans 15 amino acids.